A selection of T cell receptor beta chains follows, all from one sample in a study of STAT5B mutations in CD4+ large granular lymphocyte leukemia. The table came from immunoSEQ multiplex PCR; TCRdb's copy has only in-frame clones and leaves some out. This sample carries fewer than 45,000 clones, about 86% of them seen once, and the ten largest clones take approximately 2.5%. The sequenced sample consisted of CD4+ T cells from blood buffy coats. Receptors were obtained from a human donor in good health. The CDR3 runs from the conserved cysteine through the conserved F or W. Each record gives: J gene, D gene, V gene, clone size, CDR3 DNA, CDR3 protein. A D gene is named only where the DNA matches it firmly. A row's size may be missing; if present it is once, few, many or a size class.

J gene: TRBJ2-3; D gene: -; V gene: TRBV19; clone size: -; CDR3 DNA: TGTGCCAGTAGTTCTCGGGAGCCGGGGGTGGATACGCAGTATTTT; CDR3 protein: CASSSREPGVDTQYF
J gene: TRBJ2-1; D gene: -; V gene: TRBV7-2; clone size: -; CDR3 DNA: TGTGCCAGCAGCCCGGGGACTGCCCAGGGTGAGCAGTTCTTC; CDR3 protein: CASSPGTAQGEQFF
J gene: TRBJ2-1; D gene: TRBD2; V gene: TRBV27; clone size: -; CDR3 DNA: TGTGCCAGCGCCCCCCCAGGGGGGATCAGGACTAGCGGGGACAATGAGCAGTTCTTC; CDR3 protein: CASAPPGGIRTSGDNEQFF
J gene: TRBJ1-2; D gene: -; V gene: TRBV7-8; clone size: -; CDR3 DNA: TGTGCCAGCAGCTTCCTCCGGGACTCCTCCTATGGCTACACCTTC; CDR3 protein: CASSFLRDSSYGYTF
J gene: TRBJ2-1; D gene: TRBD2; V gene: TRBV15; clone size: -; CDR3 DNA: TGTGCCACCAGCAGAGATAGAGTTAGCGGGAGAAAGCGTGAGCAGTTCTTC; CDR3 protein: CATSRDRVSGRKREQFF
J gene: TRBJ2-3; D gene: TRBD2; V gene: TRBV9; clone size: -; CDR3 DNA: TGTGCCAGCAGCCCCCTAGCTAGCGGGCGAACAGATACGCAGTATTTT; CDR3 protein: CASSPLASGRTDTQYF
J gene: TRBJ2-1; D gene: TRBD2; V gene: TRBV7-2; clone size: -; CDR3 DNA: TGTGCCAGCAGCTTATCAACTAGCGGAATCTACAATGAGCAGTTCTTC; CDR3 protein: CASSLSTSGIYNEQFF
J gene: TRBJ1-1; D gene: TRBD1; V gene: TRBV5-1; clone size: -; CDR3 DNA: TGCGCCAGCAGCTCACTTACGACAGGGACCACTGAAGCTTTCTTT; CDR3 protein: CASSSLTTGTTEAFF
J gene: TRBJ1-1; D gene: -; V gene: TRBV18; clone size: -; CDR3 DNA: TGTGCCAGCTCTGTGGGGAGGGACACTGAAGCTTTCTTT; CDR3 protein: CASSVGRDTEAFF
J gene: TRBJ2-5; D gene: -; V gene: TRBV7-9; clone size: -; CDR3 DNA: TGTGCCAGCAGCTTAGGGGGATGGCGAGTTCAAGAGACCCAGTACTTC; CDR3 protein: CASSLGGWRVQETQYF
J gene: TRBJ1-1; D gene: -; V gene: TRBV5-8; clone size: -; CDR3 DNA: TGTGCCAGCAGCGACTACGCAGGGTGGAGAAACACTGAAGCTTTCTTT; CDR3 protein: CASSDYAGWRNTEAFF
J gene: TRBJ1-1; D gene: -; V gene: TRBV7-3; clone size: -; CDR3 DNA: TGTGCCAGCAGCTTGACCGTCGGGGTTGAAGCTTTCTTT; CDR3 protein: CASSLTVGVEAFF
J gene: TRBJ2-7; D gene: -; V gene: TRBV5-1; clone size: -; CDR3 DNA: TGCGCCAGCAGCTTGACCCAGGGGGAGCAGTACTTC; CDR3 protein: CASSLTQGEQYF
J gene: TRBJ2-7; D gene: -; V gene: TRBV7-9; clone size: few; CDR3 DNA: TGTGCCAGCAGCTTAGTGCCGTTGGGCGGGGTGAGCTCCTACGAGCAGTACTTC; CDR3 protein: CASSLVPLGGVSSYEQYF
J gene: TRBJ1-4; D gene: TRBD1; V gene: TRBV5-4; clone size: -; CDR3 DNA: TGTGCCAGCAGCTTGGATCCCACAGGGGTGGGTGAAAAACTGTTTTTT; CDR3 protein: CASSLDPTGVGEKLFF
J gene: TRBJ2-2; D gene: TRBD1; V gene: TRBV29-1; clone size: once; CDR3 DNA: TGCAGCGTCGGACAGGGGGCGGCGGACACCGGGGAGCTGTTTTTT; CDR3 protein: CSVGQGAADTGELFF
J gene: TRBJ2-1; D gene: -; V gene: TRBV6-4; clone size: -; CDR3 DNA: TGTGCCAGCAGTGACACGGGGACCTACAATGAGCAGTTCTTC; CDR3 protein: CASSDTGTYNEQFF
J gene: TRBJ1-1; D gene: TRBD1; V gene: TRBV6-5; clone size: -; CDR3 DNA: TGTGCCAGCAGTTACTCGCCGGGACAGGGCACTGAAGCTTTCTTT; CDR3 protein: CASSYSPGQGTEAFF
J gene: TRBJ2-1; D gene: -; V gene: TRBV5-1; clone size: -; CDR3 DNA: TGCGCCAGCAGCTTGGGGGGACGTAACAATGAGCAGTTCTTC; CDR3 protein: CASSLGGRNNEQFF
J gene: TRBJ2-7; D gene: -; V gene: TRBV15; clone size: -; CDR3 DNA: TGTGCCACCAGCAGAGGCGGGGACTTGTCCTACGAGCAGTACTTC; CDR3 protein: CATSRGGDLSYEQYF
J gene: TRBJ1-3; D gene: -; V gene: TRBV7-3; clone size: -; CDR3 DNA: TGTGCCACCCCGTGGCTTTCGAGCTCTGGAAACACCATATATTTT; CDR3 protein: CATPWLSSSGNTIYF
J gene: TRBJ2-5; D gene: TRBD2; V gene: TRBV19; clone size: -; CDR3 DNA: TGTGCCAGTAGTACGTCTACAGGACTAGCGGGAGCAGAGACCCAGTACTTC; CDR3 protein: CASSTSTGLAGAETQYF
J gene: TRBJ2-1; D gene: TRBD2; V gene: TRBV7-2; clone size: -; CDR3 DNA: TGTGCCAGCAGCTTCAGACCCCTTCTAGCGGGAGGGGACAATGAGCAGTTCTTC; CDR3 protein: CASSFRPLLAGGDNEQFF
J gene: TRBJ2-1; D gene: -; V gene: TRBV2; clone size: -; CDR3 DNA: TGTGCCAGCAGTGAGTTCGCGGCCCTGGGGGGCAATGAGCAGTTCTTC; CDR3 protein: CASSEFAALGGNEQFF
J gene: TRBJ1-1; D gene: -; V gene: TRBV23-1; clone size: -; CDR3 DNA: TGCGCCAGCAGTCAACCCGCCCCAGAGGCTTTCTTT; CDR3 protein: CASSQPAPEAFF
J gene: TRBJ1-5; D gene: -; V gene: TRBV18; clone size: -; CDR3 DNA: TGTGCCAGCTCACCAAGATTGGGGACAACTCAGCCCCAGCATTTT; CDR3 protein: CASSPRLGTTQPQHF
J gene: TRBJ1-5; D gene: -; V gene: TRBV19; clone size: -; CDR3 DNA: TGTGCCAGTAGCCGGTCCGGGTCCCTAAGCAATCAGCCCCAGCATTTT; CDR3 protein: CASSRSGSLSNQPQHF
J gene: TRBJ2-1; D gene: -; V gene: TRBV9; clone size: -; CDR3 DNA: TGTGCCAGCAATGCAGGCGGGCCGTTCGGGAGTTACAATGAGCAGTTCTTC; CDR3 protein: CASNAGGPFGSYNEQFF
J gene: TRBJ2-7; D gene: TRBD1; V gene: TRBV28; clone size: -; CDR3 DNA: TGTGCCAGCAGTTCGAACAGGGGTGCTCGCTACGAGCAGTACTTC; CDR3 protein: CASSSNRGARYEQYF